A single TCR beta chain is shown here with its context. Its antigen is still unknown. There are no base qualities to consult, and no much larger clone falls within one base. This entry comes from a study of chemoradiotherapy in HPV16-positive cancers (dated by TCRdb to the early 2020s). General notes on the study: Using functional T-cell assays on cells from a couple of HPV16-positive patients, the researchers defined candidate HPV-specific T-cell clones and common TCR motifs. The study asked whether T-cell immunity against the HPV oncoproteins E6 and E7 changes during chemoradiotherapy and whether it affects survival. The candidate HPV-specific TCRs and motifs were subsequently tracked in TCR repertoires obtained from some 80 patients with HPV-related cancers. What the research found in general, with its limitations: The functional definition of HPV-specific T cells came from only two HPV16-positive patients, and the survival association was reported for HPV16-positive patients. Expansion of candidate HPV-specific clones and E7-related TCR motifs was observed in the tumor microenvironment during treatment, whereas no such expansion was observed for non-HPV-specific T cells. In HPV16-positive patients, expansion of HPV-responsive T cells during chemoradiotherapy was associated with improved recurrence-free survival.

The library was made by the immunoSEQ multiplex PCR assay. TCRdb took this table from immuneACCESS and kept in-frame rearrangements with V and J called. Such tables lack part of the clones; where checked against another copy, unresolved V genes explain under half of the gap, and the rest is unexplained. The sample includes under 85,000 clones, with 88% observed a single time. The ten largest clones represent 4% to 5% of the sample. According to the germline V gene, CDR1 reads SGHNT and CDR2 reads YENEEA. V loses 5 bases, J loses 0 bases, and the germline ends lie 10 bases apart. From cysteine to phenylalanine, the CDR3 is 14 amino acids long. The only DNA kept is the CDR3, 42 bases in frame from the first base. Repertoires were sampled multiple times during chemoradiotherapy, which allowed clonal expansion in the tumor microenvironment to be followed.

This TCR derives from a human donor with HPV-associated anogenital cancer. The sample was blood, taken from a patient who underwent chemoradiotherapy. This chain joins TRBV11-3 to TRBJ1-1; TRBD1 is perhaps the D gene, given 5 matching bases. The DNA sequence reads TGTGCCAGCAGCCCCGGGGGGATGAACACTGAAGCTTTCTTT. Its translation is CASSPGGMNTEAFF. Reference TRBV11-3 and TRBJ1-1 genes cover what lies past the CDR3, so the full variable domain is EAGVVQSPRYKIIEKKQPVAFWCNPISGHNTLYWYLQNLGQGPELLIRYENEEAVDDSQLPKDRFSAERLKGVDSTLKIQPAELGDSAVYLCASSPGGMNTEAFFGQGTRLTVV.